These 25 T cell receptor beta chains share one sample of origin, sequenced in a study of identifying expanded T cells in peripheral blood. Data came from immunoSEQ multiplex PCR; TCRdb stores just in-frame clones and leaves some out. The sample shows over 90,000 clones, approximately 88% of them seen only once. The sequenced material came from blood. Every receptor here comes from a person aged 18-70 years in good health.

The CDR3 nucleotides read TGCGCCAGCAGACAGGGCTACTCCTGGGAGACCCAGTACTTC. Amino acids: CASRQGYSWETQYF. The chain couples TRBV5-1 to TRBJ2-5; the D gene is possibly TRBD1 (6 bases). Trimming took 5 bases from V and 5 from J, leaving 16 bases between them. Germline CDR1 reads SGHRS; CDR2 reads YFSETQ. This CDR3 contains 14 residues.

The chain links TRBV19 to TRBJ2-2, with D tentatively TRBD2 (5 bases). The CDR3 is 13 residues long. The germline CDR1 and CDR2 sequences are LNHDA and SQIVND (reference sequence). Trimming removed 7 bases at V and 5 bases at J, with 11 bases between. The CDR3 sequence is CASTPLETGELFF. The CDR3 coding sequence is TGTGCCAGTACCCCACTAGAAACCGGGGAGCTGTTTTTT.

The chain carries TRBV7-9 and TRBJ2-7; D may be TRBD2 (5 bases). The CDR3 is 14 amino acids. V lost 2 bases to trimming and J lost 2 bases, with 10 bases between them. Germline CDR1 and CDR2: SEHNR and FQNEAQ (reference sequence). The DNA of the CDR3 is TGTGCCAGCAGCTTAAATGCCGGGACCTACGAGCAGTACTTC. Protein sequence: CASSLNAGTYEQYF.

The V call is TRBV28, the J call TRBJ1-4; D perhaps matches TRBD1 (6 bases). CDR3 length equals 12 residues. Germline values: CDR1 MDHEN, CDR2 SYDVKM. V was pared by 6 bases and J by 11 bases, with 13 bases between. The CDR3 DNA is TGTGCCAGCAGACCCGGGGGCCCCAAACTGTTTTTT. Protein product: CASRPGGPKLFF. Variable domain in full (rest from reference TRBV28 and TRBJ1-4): DVKVTQSSRYLVKRTGEKVFLECVQDMDHENMFWYRQDPGLGLRLIYFSYDVKMKEKGDIPEGYSVSREKKERFSLILESASTNQTSMYLCASRPGGPKLFFGSGTQLSVL.

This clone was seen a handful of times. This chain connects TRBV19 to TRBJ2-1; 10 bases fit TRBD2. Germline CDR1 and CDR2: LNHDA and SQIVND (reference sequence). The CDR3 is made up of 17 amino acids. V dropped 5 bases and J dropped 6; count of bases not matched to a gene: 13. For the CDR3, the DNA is TGTGCCAGTAGTTCACCCTCAGCGGGAGGGGGGAGCAATGAGCAGTTCTTC. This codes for CASSSPSAGGGSNEQFF.

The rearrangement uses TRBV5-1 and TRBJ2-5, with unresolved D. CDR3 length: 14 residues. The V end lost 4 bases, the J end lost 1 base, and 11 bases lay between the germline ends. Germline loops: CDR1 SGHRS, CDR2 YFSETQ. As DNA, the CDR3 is TGCGCCAGCAGCCGGTCTGGTATCCAAGAGACCCAGTACTTC. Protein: CASSRSGIQETQYF.

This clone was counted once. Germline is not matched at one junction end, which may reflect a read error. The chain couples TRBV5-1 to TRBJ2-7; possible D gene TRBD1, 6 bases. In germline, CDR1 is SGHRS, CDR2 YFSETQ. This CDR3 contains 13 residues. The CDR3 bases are TGCGCCAGCAGTTTGGACAGAGCCTACGAGCAGTACTTC. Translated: CASSLDRAYEQYF.

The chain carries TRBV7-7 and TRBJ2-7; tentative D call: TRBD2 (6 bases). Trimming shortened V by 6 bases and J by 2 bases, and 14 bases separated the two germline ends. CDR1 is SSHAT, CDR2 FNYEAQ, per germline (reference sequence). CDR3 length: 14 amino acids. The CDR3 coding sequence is TGTGCCAGCAGTACCCTTGGGGGGACCTACGAGCAGTACTTC. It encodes CASSTLGGTYEQYF.

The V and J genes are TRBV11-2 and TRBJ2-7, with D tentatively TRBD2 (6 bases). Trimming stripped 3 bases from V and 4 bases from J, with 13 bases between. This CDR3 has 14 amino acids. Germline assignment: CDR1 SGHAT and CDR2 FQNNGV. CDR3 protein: CASSFVPGGYEQYF. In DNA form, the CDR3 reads TGTGCCAGCAGCTTTGTTCCCGGGGGTTACGAGCAGTACTTC.

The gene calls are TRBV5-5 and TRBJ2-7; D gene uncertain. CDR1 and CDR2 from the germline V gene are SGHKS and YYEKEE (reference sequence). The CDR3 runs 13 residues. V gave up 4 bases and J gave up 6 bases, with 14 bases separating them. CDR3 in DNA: TGTGCCAGCAGCCCGGCGCACGTTGGCGAGCAGTACTTC. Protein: CASSPAHVGEQYF.

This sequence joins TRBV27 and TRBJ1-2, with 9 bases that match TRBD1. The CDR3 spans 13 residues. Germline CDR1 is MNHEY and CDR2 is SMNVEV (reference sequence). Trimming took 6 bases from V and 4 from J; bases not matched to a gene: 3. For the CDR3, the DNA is TGTGCCAGCAGAACAGGGGGCGTCTATGGCTACACCTTC. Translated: CASRTGGVYGYTF.

CDR3 in DNA: TGTGCCAGCAGGTCCCTTACTAGCAATCAGCCCCAGCATTTT. This gives the protein CASRSLTSNQPQHF. The chain has TRBV2 and TRBJ1-5; D is unresolved. The CDR3 sequence is 14 residues long. Germline values: CDR1 SNHLY, CDR2 FYNNEI. The V gene lost 6 bases and the J gene lost 0 bases, with 9 bases spanning the gap.

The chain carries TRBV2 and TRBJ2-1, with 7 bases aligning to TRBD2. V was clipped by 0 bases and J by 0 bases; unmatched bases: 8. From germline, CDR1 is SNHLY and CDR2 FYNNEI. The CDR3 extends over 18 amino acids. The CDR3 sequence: CASSEAPWEGSSYNEQFF. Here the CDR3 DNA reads TGTGCCAGCAGTGAAGCGCCCTGGGAGGGGAGCTCCTACAATGAGCAGTTCTTC.

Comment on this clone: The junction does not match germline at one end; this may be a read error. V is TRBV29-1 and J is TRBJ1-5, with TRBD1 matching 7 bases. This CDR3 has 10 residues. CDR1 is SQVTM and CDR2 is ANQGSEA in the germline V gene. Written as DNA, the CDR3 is TGCAGCGTTGAACAGGGGGGGATTTTTTTT. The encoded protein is CSVEQGGIFF.

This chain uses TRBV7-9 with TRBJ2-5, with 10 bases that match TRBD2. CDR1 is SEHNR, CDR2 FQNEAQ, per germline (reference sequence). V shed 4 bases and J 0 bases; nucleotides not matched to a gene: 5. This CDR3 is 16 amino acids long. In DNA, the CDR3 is TGTGCCAGCAGCTCTACTAGCGGGACCAACCAAGAGACCCAGTACTTC. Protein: CASSSTSGTNQETQYF.

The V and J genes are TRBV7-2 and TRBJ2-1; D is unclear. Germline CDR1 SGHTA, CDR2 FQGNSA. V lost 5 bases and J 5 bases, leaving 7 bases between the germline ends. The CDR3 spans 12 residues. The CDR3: CASSKRHNEQFF. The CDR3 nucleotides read TGTGCCAGCAGCAAAAGACACAATGAGCAGTTCTTC.

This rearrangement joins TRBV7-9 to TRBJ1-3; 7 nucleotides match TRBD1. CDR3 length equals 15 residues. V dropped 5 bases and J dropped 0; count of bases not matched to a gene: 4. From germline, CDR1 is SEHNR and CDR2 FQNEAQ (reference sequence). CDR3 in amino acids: CASSTGTASGNTIYF. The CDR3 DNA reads TGTGCCAGCAGCACCGGGACAGCCTCTGGAAACACCATATATTTT.

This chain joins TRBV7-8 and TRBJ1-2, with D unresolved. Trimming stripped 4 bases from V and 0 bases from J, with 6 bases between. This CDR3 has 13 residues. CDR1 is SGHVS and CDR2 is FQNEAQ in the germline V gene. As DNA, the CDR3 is TGTGCCAGCAGCTCGTCCGCTAACTATGGCTACACCTTC. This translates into CASSSSANYGYTF.

The CDR3 protein is CASSEWRTSGANEQFF. The CDR3, as DNA: TGTGCCAGCAGTGAATGGAGGACTAGCGGGGCCAATGAGCAGTTCTTC. The V gene is TRBV6-1, the J gene TRBJ2-1; 12 bases are a match to TRBD2. V dropped 2 bases and J dropped 6; count of bases not matched to a gene: 5. The germline CDR1 and CDR2 sequences are MNHNS and SASEGT. The length of the CDR3 is 16 residues.

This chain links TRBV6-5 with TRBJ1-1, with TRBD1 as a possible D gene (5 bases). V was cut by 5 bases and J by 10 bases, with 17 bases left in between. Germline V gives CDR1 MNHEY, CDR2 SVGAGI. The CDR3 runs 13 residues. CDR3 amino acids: CASSLGPLSRAFF. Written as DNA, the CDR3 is TGTGCCAGCAGTCTGGGGCCGCTGTCCAGAGCTTTCTTT.

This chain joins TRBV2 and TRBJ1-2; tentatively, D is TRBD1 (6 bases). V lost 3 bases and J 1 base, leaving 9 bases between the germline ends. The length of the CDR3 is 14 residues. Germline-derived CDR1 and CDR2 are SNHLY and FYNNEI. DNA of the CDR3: TGTGCCAGCAGTGAGAGGACAGTTAACTATGGCTACACCTTC. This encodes CASSERTVNYGYTF. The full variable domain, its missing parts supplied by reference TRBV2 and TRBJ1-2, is EPEVTQTPSHQVTQMGQEVILRCVPISNHLYFYWYRQILGQKVEFLVSFYNNEISEKSEIFDDQFSVERPDGSNFTLKIRSTKLEDSAMYFCASSERTVNYGYTFGSGTRLTVV.

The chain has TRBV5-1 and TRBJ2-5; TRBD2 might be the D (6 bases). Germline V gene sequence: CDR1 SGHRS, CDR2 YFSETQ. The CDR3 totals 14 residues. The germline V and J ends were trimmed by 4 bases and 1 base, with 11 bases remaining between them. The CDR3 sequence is CASSAGGTQETQYF. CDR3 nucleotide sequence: TGCGCCAGCAGCGCAGGCGGGACCCAAGAGACCCAGTACTTC.

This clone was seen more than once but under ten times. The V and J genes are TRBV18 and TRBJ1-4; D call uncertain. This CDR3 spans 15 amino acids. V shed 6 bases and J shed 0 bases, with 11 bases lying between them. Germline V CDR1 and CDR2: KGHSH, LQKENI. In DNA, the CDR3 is TGTGCCAGCTCCGTAACAGCTGCAACTAATGAAAAACTGTTTTTT. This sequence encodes CASSVTAATNEKLFF.

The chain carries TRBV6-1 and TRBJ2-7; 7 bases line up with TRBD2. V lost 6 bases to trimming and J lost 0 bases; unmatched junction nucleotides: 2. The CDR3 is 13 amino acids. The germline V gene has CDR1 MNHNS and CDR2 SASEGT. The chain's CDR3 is CASSIAGSYEQYF. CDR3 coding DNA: TGTGCCAGCAGCATAGCGGGCTCCTACGAGCAGTACTTC.

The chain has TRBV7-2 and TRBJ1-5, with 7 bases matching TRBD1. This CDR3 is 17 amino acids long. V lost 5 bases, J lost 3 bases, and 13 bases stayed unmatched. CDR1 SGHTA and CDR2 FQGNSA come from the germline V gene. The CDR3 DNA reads TGTGCCAGCAGCCTCCGGGACAGCCTATACCCCAATCAGCCCCAGCATTTT. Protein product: CASSLRDSLYPNQPQHF.